The following is a T cell receptor beta chain sequence with its context. This clone was counted between two and nine times. The target of this receptor is not known. The sample holds no much larger clone one base away, and base qualities are not on file. TCRbeta CDR3 regions were amplified from genomic DNA using the immunoSEQ Assay, a bias-controlled multiplex PCR. On the authors' methods: Nucleated cell counts per sample were estimated from amplification of reference gene primers within the assay. To quantify the absolute abundance of each unique TCRbeta CDR3 rearrangement, sequence reads were collapsed and filtered. Productive Simpson clonality was computed per sample as the square root of Simpson's diversity index over productive rearrangements. Held by TCRdb, this immuneACCESS table contains in-frame sequences only and omits some clones. Under half of the omission traces to an unresolved V gene where checked; the cause of the rest is unknown. The V and J calls and clone size are taken from that table; D and trimming were inferred from the DNA. This sample comprises under 250,000 clones, approximately 82% of them detected only once. Jointly, the top ten make up 3% to 4.5% of the sample.

The sample is drawn from a study of blood T cell repertoires in COVID-19 (dated by TCRdb to the early 2020s). With respect to the entire study: Samples from collaborators originated in the United States, Italy and Spain and spanned both the acute and convalescent phases of COVID-19. The material from the prospective study consisted of cDNA or gDNA derived from T cells, B-cell-depleted T cells, or PBMCs. Deeply sampled blood TCRbeta repertoires from subjects exposed to, actively infected with, or recovered from COVID-19 were included in the dataset. The repertoires were released in a freely available public database meant as a resource for research on the immune response to SARS-CoV-2. The samples were drawn from two sources: the first 160 participants of the ongoing ImmuneRACE study, and 1,000 to 1,500 subjects contributed by 6 global collaborators. Nearly every sample came with metadata listing a de-identified subject ID, COVID-19 status, age in years and sex. Where available, HLA class I and class II types were obtained from metadata supplied by the sample provider rather than from assay-based typing.

Trimming costs V 2 bases and J 4 bases, and their ends lie 8 bases apart. The CDR3 runs 12 residues from the cysteine to the phenylalanine. The entry retains the CDR3 DNA only, 36 bases that are in frame from base 1. According to the germline V gene, CDR1 reads SQVTM and CDR2 reads ANQGSEA. The study at large found these results: The amount of clinical and demographic metadata varied by source and participant and was provided uncurated.

Whole blood was collected in K2EDTA tubes by collaborating institutions according to the institutions' own protocols. For TCRbeta analysis, collaborators shipped samples in one of three forms: frozen whole blood, isolated PBMCs, or DNA extracted from either of those sample types. Source material: peripheral blood. In this chain, TRBV29-1 is recombined with TRBJ1-1; too little of a D gene remains to name it. The origin of this receptor is a woman older than 75 with acute or convalescent COVID-19. The sequenced DNA is TGCAGCGTTGAAAGTCTAACCACTGAAGCTTTCTTT. Translated, this gives CSVESLTTEAFF.